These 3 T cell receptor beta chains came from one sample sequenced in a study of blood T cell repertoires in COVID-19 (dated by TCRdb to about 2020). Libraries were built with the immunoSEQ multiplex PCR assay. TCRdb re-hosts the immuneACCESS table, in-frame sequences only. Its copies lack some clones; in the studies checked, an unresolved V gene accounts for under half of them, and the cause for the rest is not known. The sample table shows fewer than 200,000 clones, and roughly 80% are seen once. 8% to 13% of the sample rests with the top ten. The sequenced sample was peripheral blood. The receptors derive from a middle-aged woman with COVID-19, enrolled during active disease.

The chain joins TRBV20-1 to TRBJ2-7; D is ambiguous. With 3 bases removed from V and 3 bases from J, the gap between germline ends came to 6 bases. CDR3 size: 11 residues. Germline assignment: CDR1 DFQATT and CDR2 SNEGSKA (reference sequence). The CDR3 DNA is TGCAGTGCTAGTCTCCTCTACGAGCAGTACTTC. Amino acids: CSASLLYEQYF.

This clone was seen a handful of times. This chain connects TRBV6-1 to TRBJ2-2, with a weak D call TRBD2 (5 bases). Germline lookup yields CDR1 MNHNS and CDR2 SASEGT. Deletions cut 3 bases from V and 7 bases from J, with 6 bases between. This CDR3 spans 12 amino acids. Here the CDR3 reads CASSEGVGELFF. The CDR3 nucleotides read TGTGCCAGCAGTGAGGGAGTCGGGGAGCTGTTTTTT.

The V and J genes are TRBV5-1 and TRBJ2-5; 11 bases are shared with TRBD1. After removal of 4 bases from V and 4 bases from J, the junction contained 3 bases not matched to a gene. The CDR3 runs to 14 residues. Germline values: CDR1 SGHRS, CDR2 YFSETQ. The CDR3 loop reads CASSQGTGGETQYF. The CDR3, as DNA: TGCGCCAGCAGCCAAGGGACAGGGGGAGAGACCCAGTACTTC.